The next 29 T cell receptor beta chains were all read from a single sample in a study of graft-versus-host responses after intestinal transplantation. What these receptors recognize is not known. The repertoire was sequenced with immunoSEQ multiplex PCR; TCRdb's copy has only in-frame clones and lacks some. In the table there are tens of thousands of clones, 91% of which are singletons. Sequencing used unstimulated CD4+ T cells sorted from spleen or lymph node cells, obtained before intestinal transplant. These receptors originate from a human donor who received an intestinal transplant.

The gene calls are TRBV5-4 and TRBJ1-1, with 7 positions matching TRBD1. V shed 0 bases, J shed 4 bases, and the junction held 6 bases outside the gene matches. Germline-derived CDR1 and CDR2 are SGHNT and YYREEE (reference sequence). This CDR3 contains 15 residues. The CDR3 coding sequence is TGTGCCAGCAGCTTGGTTGCAGGGGGGAGCACTGAAGCTTTCTTT. Translation gives CASSLVAGGSTEAFF.

The chain recombines TRBV5-6 with TRBJ2-1, with D possibly matching TRBD2 (5 bases). Per germline, CDR1 SGHDT and CDR2 YYEEEE. Trimming stripped 5 bases from V and 4 bases from J, with 16 bases between. There are 15 residues in the CDR3. The CDR3 spells CASSPVGSTYNEQFF. In DNA, the CDR3 is TGTGCCAGCAGTCCAGTAGGGAGCACTTACAATGAGCAGTTCTTC.

This clone appeared once. The chain combines TRBV7-2 with TRBJ1-3; TRBD1 is a possible D gene (6 bases). Deletions cut 8 bases from V and 0 bases from J, with 11 bases between. Germline assignment: CDR1 SGHTA and CDR2 FQGNSA. The CDR3 is 14 amino acids. This CDR3 reads CASGQGHSGNTIYF. The CDR3 DNA sequence: TGTGCCAGCGGGCAGGGGCACTCTGGAAACACCATATATTTT.

Written as DNA, the CDR3 is TGTGCCAGCAGCTTGGGATTCTTACAGGCGAACTATGGCTACACCTTC. Translating gives CASSLGFLQANYGYTF. The V call is TRBV5-6, the J call TRBJ1-2; possibly TRBD1 for D (5 bases). Germline CDR1 and CDR2: SGHDT and YYEEEE. V was trimmed by 0 bases and J by 2 bases, leaving 14 bases between them. This CDR3 spans 16 amino acids.

The chain is built from TRBV18 and TRBJ1-2; D perhaps matches TRBD1 (6 bases). In germline, CDR1 is KGHSH, CDR2 LQKENI. V lost 6 bases to trimming and J lost 4 bases, with 12 bases between them. CDR3 length: 13 residues. The CDR3 coding sequence is TGTGCCAGCTCGTCCTCGGACAGCTATGGCTACACCTTC. Protein: CASSSSDSYGYTF.

The chain links TRBV29-1 to TRBJ1-1; the D gene is possibly TRBD1 (6 bases). The CDR3 totals 13 residues. Germline V lookup: CDR1 SQVTM, CDR2 ANQGSEA. V lost 4 bases to trimming and J lost 0 bases, with 9 bases between them. The CDR3 reads CSVAQGMNTEAFF. DNA of the CDR3: TGCAGCGTTGCGCAGGGGATGAACACTGAAGCTTTCTTT.

CDR3 sequence: CASSFSTGGRGYTF. CDR3 sequence (DNA): TGTGCCAGCAGTTTTTCTACAGGGGGCAGGGGCTACACCTTC. This chain links TRBV6-5 with TRBJ1-2; 9 positions match TRBD1. J was trimmed by 8 bases and V by 4 bases; bases with no gene match: 8. Germline V lookup: CDR1 MNHEY, CDR2 SVGAGI. The CDR3 spans 14 residues.

The V and J genes are TRBV19 and TRBJ2-3; TRBD2 matches at 9 bases. Germline lookup yields CDR1 LNHDA and CDR2 SQIVND (reference sequence). The CDR3 covers 13 residues. V lost 10 bases, J lost 2 bases, and 4 bases stayed unmatched. CDR3 bases: TGTGCCACTTCTAGCGGGGACACAGATACGCAGTATTTT. Amino acids: CATSSGDTDTQYF.

In this sample, this clone turned up once. The chain recombines TRBV10-2 with TRBJ1-2, with 7 bases aligning to TRBD1. V was clipped by 2 bases and J by 4 bases; unmatched bases: 1. This CDR3 is 13 amino acids long. Germline CDR1 and CDR2: WSHSY and SAAADI. The CDR3 bases are TGCGCCAGCAGTGAGGGGGACAGCTATGGCTACACCTTC. This encodes CASSEGDSYGYTF.

The chain couples TRBV7-2 to TRBJ2-3; TRBD2 matches 10 bases. The CDR3 runs 17 residues. Germline CDR1 reads SGHTA; CDR2 reads FQGNSA. V lost 7 bases, J lost 2 bases, and 12 bases stayed unmatched. This CDR3 is CASTHTRSGGATDTQYF. As DNA, the CDR3 is TGTGCCAGCACCCACACGCGGAGCGGGGGGGCCACAGATACGCAGTATTTT.

The chain is built from TRBV19 and TRBJ1-1, with D maybe TRBD1 (5 bases). With 3 bases removed from V and 6 bases from J, the gap between germline ends came to 14 bases. This CDR3 spans 14 amino acids. The germline V gene has CDR1 LNHDA and CDR2 SQIVND (reference sequence). DNA for the CDR3: TGTGCCAGTAGTATGGCAGGGAAGTCCTCTGAAGCTTTCTTT. Translating it yields CASSMAGKSSEAFF.

This clone appeared a single time. The V and J genes are TRBV18 and TRBJ1-5; 9 positions match TRBD1. The trim removed 3 bases at V and 11 bases at J, leaving 8 bases unmatched. The CDR3 runs 14 residues. Per germline, CDR1 KGHSH and CDR2 LQKENI. The CDR3 protein is CASSPTGGPLTQHF. DNA of the CDR3: TGTGCCAGCTCACCGACAGGGGGGCCTCTGACCCAGCATTTT.

For this clone: Without the conserved terminal phenylalanine or tryptophan, this CDR3 likely stems from a read error. The chain is built from TRBV5-1 and TRBJ1-2; the D is unclear. The CDR3 extends over 13 amino acids. Deletions cut 7 bases from V and 5 bases from J, with 15 bases between. Looked up from germline, CDR1 is SGHRS and CDR2 is YFSETQ. CDR3 residues: CASGDRREYGYTL. The CDR3 coding sequence is TGCGCCAGCGGCGACCGCCGGGAGTATGGCTACACCCTC.

J is TRBJ2-7 and V is TRBV14, with 8 bases that match TRBD2. The V gene's germline CDR1 is SGHDN and CDR2 FVKESK. This CDR3 is built from 13 residues. Trimming at V came to 5 bases and at J to 3 bases, leaving 3 bases not matched to a gene. CDR3 protein: CASSGTSGYEQYF. DNA for the CDR3: TGTGCCAGCAGCGGTACTAGCGGCTACGAGCAGTACTTC. Supplemented by reference TRBV14 and TRBJ2-7, the full variable domain reads EAGVTQFPSHSVIEKGQTVTLRCDPISGHDNLYWYRRVMGKEIKFLLHFVKESKQDESGMPNNRFLAERTGGTYSTLKVQPAELEDSGVYFCASSGTSGYEQYFGPGTRLTVT.

The chain has TRBV25-1 and TRBJ1-2, with D unresolved. Per the germline V gene, CDR1 is MGHDK and CDR2 is SYGVNS. This CDR3 contains 13 residues. Trimming pared 1 base from V and 5 bases from J, leaving 8 bases between. The CDR3 region has the DNA TGTGCCAGCAGTGAATCCAGATTATATGGCTACACCTTC. This translates into CASSESRLYGYTF.

In its sample, this clone was seen once. The same CDR3 is also encoded by other DNA sequences in this sample. This chain joins TRBV19 and TRBJ1-6; TRBD1 aligns across 11 bases. Germline V lookup: CDR1 LNHDA, CDR2 SQIVND (reference sequence). The CDR3 sequence is 15 residues long. After removal of 3 bases from V and 10 bases from J, the junction contained 5 bases not matched to a gene. The CDR3 region is CASSIQDRGLSPLHF. CDR3 nucleotide sequence: TGTGCCAGTAGTATCCAGGACAGGGGGCTCTCACCCCTCCACTTT.

This clone showed up just once. This chain uses TRBV10-3 with TRBJ1-1; 7 positions match TRBD1. The CDR3 length is 14 residues. The V gene's germline CDR1 is ENHRY and CDR2 SYGVKD. J was trimmed by 5 bases and V by 4 bases; bases with no gene match: 7. CDR3 DNA sequence: TGTGCCATCAGTGGGGGGGCAGGGGGAACTGAAGCTTTCTTT. Translated: CAISGGAGGTEAFF.

V and J are TRBV5-1 and TRBJ2-1; perhaps TRBD2 as D (7 bases). V lost 2 bases and J lost 7, with 19 bases in between. The CDR3 consists of 16 residues. CDR1 is SGHRS, CDR2 YFSETQ, per germline. CDR3 bases: TGCGCCAGCAGCTTTTCGGGGGGCGATATTTGGAATGAGCAGTTCTTC. Encoded protein: CASSFSGGDIWNEQFF.

This clone was seen once. The chain links TRBV7-2 to TRBJ2-2; TRBD1 matches at 8 bases. J lost 4 bases, V lost 4 bases, and 11 bases had no gene match. The CDR3 is 17 amino acids. Germline V gives CDR1 SGHTA, CDR2 FQGNSA. CDR3 sequence: CASSSHGSTGGTGELFF. The CDR3, as DNA: TGTGCCAGCAGCTCCCACGGTAGCACAGGGGGCACCGGGGAGCTGTTTTTT.

This chain connects TRBV19 to TRBJ1-1; TRBD1 might be the D (6 bases). V gave up 3 bases and J gave up 5 bases, with 13 bases separating them. CDR3 size: 14 residues. The germline gives CDR1 LNHDA, CDR2 SQIVND (reference sequence). CDR3 nucleotide sequence: TGTGCCAGTAGTATTGTGACCACAGGGACTGAAGCTTTCTTT. Its protein is CASSIVTTGTEAFF.

The V call is TRBV6-4, the J call TRBJ1-1, with TRBD1 matching over 10 bases. J gave up 5 bases and V 5 bases, and 14 bases lay outside the gene matches. This CDR3 comprises 17 residues. CDR1 is MRHNA and CDR2 is SNTAGT in the germline V gene. The CDR3 coding sequence is TGTGCCAGCAGTACTGGACAGGGGGGTTCTTCGGCGACTGAAGCTTTCTTT. Its translation is CASSTGQGGSSATEAFF.

V is TRBV7-9 and J is TRBJ2-1; 8 bases align to TRBD2. V lost 5 bases to trimming and J lost 6 bases; unmatched junction nucleotides: 12. This CDR3 spans 16 amino acids. Germline V gene lookup returns CDR1 SEHNR and CDR2 FQNEAQ (reference sequence). CDR3 DNA: TGTGCCAGCAGCCCGTATGTCCGGGGGGGAAGCAATGAGCAGTTCTTC. Its protein product is CASSPYVRGGSNEQFF.

This sequence joins TRBV7-9 and TRBJ2-7; the D gene is possibly TRBD1 (5 bases). This CDR3 is 13 amino acids long. Germline CDR1 SEHNR, CDR2 FQNEAQ (reference sequence). V was trimmed by 5 bases and J by 2 bases, leaving 10 bases between them. CDR3 sequence reads: CASSRQSAYEQYF. The CDR3 DNA reads TGTGCCAGCAGCCGACAGTCAGCCTACGAGCAGTACTTC.

The chain uses TRBV6-1 and TRBJ1-2, with 9 nucleotides matching TRBD1. This CDR3 has 15 residues. The germline V gene encodes CDR1 MNHNS and CDR2 SASEGT. The V gene end was trimmed by 5 bases and the J gene end by 6 bases; junction bases not matched to a gene: 10. CDR3 residues: CASSPTGTGYHGYTF. In DNA form, the CDR3 reads TGTGCCAGCAGTCCGACCGGGACAGGGTATCATGGCTACACCTTC.

The chain recombines TRBV6-5 with TRBJ2-5; D gene unclear. Germline CDR1 and CDR2: MNHEY and SVGAGI. V was clipped by 1 base and J by 5 bases, with 11 bases between them. The CDR3 loop spans 14 amino acids. The CDR3 coding sequence is TGTGCCAGCAGTTACTTCCCTAGTTCCGAGACCCAGTACTTC. As protein: CASSYFPSSETQYF.

CDR3 DNA: TGTGCCAGCACCAAAGTAGCGGGGGGGTGGGATGAGCAGTTCTTC. Translation: CASTKVAGGWDEQFF. The chain uses TRBV6-5 and TRBJ2-1, with 11 nucleotides matching TRBD2. This CDR3 contains 15 residues. Germline lookup yields CDR1 MNHEY and CDR2 SVGAGI. After removal of 7 bases from V and 8 bases from J, the junction contained 10 bases not matched to a gene.

This rearrangement joins TRBV18 to TRBJ2-3; perhaps TRBD2 as D (5 bases). Germline V CDR1 and CDR2: KGHSH, LQKENI. The CDR3 runs to 15 residues. The V end lost 1 base, the J end lost 9 bases, and 17 bases lay between the germline ends. CDR3 residues: CASSPRAGLRITQYF. The CDR3 DNA follows: TGTGCCAGCTCACCACGGGCCGGACTCAGAATAACGCAGTATTTT.

The rearrangement links TRBV7-2 to TRBJ2-3, with a weak D call TRBD2 (6 bases). CDR3 size: 13 residues. In germline, CDR1 is SGHTA, CDR2 FQGNSA. Trimming removed 6 bases at V and 3 bases at J, with 10 bases between. The CDR3, as DNA: TGTGCCAGCAGTCCCCGGGGGACAGATACGCAGTATTTT. Amino acid sequence: CASSPRGTDTQYF.

The chain employs TRBV18 and TRBJ2-7; 10 positions match TRBD1. The CDR3 runs 14 residues. CDR1 and CDR2 (germline): KGHSH, LQKENI. With 6 bases clipped from V and 5 bases from J, the junction kept 7 bases outside the gene matches. The CDR3, as DNA: TGTGCCAGCTCCCCAGACAGGGGGCGGAACGAGCAGTACTTC. This translates into CASSPDRGRNEQYF.